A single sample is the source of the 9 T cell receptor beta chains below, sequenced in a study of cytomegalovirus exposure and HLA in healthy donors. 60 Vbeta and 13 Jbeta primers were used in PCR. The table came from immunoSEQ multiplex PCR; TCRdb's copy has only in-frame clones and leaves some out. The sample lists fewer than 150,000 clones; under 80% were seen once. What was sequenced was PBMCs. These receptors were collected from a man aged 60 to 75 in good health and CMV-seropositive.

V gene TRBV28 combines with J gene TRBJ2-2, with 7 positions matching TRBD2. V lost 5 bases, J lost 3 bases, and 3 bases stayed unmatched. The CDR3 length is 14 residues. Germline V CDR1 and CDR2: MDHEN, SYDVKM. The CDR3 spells CASSPTSYTGELFF. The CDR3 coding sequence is TGTGCCAGCAGTCCGACTAGCTACACCGGGGAGCTGTTTTTT.

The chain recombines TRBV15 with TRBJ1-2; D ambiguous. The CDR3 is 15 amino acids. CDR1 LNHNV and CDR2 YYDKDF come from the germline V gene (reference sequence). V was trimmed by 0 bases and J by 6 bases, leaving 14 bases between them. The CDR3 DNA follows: TGTGCCACCAGCAGAGATGCCGCGAAGTTCGATGGCTACACCTTC. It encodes CATSRDAAKFDGYTF.

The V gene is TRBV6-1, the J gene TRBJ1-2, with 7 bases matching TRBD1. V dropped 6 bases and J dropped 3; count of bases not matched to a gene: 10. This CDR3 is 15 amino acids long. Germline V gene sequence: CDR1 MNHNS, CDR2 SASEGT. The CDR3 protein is CASSSRGRGDYGYTF. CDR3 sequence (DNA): TGTGCCAGCAGCTCTAGGGGGCGAGGTGACTATGGCTACACCTTC.

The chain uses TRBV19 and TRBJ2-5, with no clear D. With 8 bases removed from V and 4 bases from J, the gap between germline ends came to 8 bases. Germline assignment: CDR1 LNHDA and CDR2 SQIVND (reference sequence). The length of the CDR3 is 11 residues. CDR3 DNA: TGTGCCAGTCTCAGTGGAGAGACCCAGTACTTC. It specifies CASLSGETQYF.

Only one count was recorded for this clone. The CDR3 DNA follows: TGTGCCAGCTCACAGAGACAGGCTAGGACAGCGGGAGTTGGCTCCTACAATGAGCAGTTCTTC. Translation: CASSQRQARTAGVGSYNEQFF. J is TRBJ2-1 and V is TRBV18; 8 nucleotides line up with TRBD2. The CDR3 runs 21 residues. The germline V gene has CDR1 KGHSH and CDR2 LQKENI. J was trimmed by 0 bases and V by 4 bases; bases with no gene match: 20.

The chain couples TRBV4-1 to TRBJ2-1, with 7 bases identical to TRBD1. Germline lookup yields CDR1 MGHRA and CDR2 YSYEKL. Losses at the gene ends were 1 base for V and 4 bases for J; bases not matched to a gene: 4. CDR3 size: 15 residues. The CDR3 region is CASSQGRGRYNEQFF. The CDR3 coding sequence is TGCGCCAGCAGCCAAGGAAGGGGGCGGTACAATGAGCAGTTCTTC.

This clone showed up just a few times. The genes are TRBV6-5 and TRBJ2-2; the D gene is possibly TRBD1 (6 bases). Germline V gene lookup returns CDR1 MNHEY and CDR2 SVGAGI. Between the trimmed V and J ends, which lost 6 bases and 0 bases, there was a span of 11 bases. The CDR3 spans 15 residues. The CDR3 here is CASSRQDPNTGELFF. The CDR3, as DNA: TGTGCCAGCAGCCGACAGGACCCGAACACCGGGGAGCTGTTTTTT.

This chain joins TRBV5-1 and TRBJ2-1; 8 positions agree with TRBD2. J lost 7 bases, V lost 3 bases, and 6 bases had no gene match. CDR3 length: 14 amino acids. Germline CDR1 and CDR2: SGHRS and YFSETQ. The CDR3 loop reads CASSSGRALNEQFF. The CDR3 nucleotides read TGCGCCAGCAGCTCCGGGAGGGCCTTGAATGAGCAGTTCTTC.

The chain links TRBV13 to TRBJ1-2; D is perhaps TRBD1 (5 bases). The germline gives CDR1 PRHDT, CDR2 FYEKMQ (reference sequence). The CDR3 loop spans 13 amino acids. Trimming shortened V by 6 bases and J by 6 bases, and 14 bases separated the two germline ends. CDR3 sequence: CASSYGGVNGYTF. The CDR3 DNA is TGTGCCAGCAGTTACGGGGGGGTGAATGGCTACACCTTC.